This T cell receptor beta chain emerged from a study of response to subunit inactivated influenza vaccine. TCRdb fed the RT-PCR reads into MiXCR, producing one record per CDR3 protein. The profile shows about 650,000 distinct CDR3 sequences, 15% to 19% of them singletons. Deletions cut 3 bases from V and 6 bases from J, with 12 bases between. The CDR3 extends over 14 amino acids. About this clonotype: Its antigen remains unknown.

The study, taken as a whole, reports: It was suggested by the authors that few new T cells are recruited by each seasonal influenza vaccination.

The sample was PBMCs from blood, taken about 13 days after vaccination. This sequence was found in a man aged 50 or older who received an inactivated influenza vaccine. This rearrangement joins TRBV12-3 or TRBV12-4 to TRBJ1-5; tentatively, D is TRBD1 (6 bases). The CDR3 loop is CASSLAGVGQPQHF. In DNA, the CDR3 is TGTGCCAGCAGTTTGGCAGGGGTGGGTCAGCCCCAGCATTTT.